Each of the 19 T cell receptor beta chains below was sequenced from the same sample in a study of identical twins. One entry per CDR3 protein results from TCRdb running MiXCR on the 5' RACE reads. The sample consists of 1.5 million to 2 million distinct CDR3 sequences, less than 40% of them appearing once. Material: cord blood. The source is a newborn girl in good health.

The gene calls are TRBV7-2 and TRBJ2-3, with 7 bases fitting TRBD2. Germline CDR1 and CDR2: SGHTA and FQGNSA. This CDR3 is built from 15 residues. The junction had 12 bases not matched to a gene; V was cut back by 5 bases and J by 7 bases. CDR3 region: CASSQPGLQLHTQYF. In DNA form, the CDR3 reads TGTGCCAGCAGCCAACCGGGACTACAACTTCATACGCAGTATTTT.

CDR3 protein: CATSDFGGAGKVNEQYF. CDR3 in DNA: TGTGCCACCAGTGATTTTGGGGGAGCGGGAAAGGTGAATGAGCAGTACTTC. The J gene is TRBJ2-5, the V gene TRBV24-1; 7 bases fit TRBD2. Trimming removed 1 base from V and 11 bases from J; junction bases left unmatched: 18. Germline CDR1 and CDR2: KGHDR and SFDVKD. The CDR3 spans 17 residues.

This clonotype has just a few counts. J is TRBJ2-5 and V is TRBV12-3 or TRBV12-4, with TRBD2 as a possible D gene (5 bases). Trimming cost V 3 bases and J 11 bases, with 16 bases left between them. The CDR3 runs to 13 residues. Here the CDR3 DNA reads TGTGCCAGCAGTTTGCGGGCAAACAATGAGCAGTACTTC. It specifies CASSLRANNEQYF.

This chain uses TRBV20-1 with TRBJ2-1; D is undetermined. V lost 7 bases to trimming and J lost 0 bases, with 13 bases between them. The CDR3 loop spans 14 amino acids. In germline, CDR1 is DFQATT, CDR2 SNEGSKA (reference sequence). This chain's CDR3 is CSGAVASSYNEQFF. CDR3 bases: TGCAGTGGGGCGGTGGCTAGCTCCTACAATGAGCAGTTCTTC.

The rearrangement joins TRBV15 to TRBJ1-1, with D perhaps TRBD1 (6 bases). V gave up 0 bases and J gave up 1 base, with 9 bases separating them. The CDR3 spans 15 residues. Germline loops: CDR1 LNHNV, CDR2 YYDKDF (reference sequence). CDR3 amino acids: CATSREGRGNTEAFF. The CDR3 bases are TGTGCCACCAGCAGAGAAGGCAGGGGGAACACTGAAGCTTTCTTT.

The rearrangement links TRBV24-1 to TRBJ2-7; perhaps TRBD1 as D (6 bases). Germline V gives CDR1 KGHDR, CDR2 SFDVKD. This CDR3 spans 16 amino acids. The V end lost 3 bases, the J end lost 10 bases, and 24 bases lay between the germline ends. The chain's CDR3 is CATSDGTRAGQEAQYF. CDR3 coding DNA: TGTGCCACCAGTGATGGGACACGGGCAGGCCAAGAGGCCCAGTACTTC.

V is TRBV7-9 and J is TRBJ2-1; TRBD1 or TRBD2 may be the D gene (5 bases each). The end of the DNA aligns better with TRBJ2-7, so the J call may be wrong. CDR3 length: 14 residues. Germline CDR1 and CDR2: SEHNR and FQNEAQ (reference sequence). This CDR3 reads CASSFRQRGNEQYF. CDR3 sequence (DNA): TGTGCCAGCAGCTTTCGGCAGAGGGGCAATGAGCAGTACTTC.

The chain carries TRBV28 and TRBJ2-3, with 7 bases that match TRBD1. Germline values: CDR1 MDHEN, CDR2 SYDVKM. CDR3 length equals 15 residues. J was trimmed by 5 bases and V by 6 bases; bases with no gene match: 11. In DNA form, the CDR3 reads TGTGCCAGCAGAGCACGGGACAGAAGAAGAGATACGCAGTATTTT. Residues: CASRARDRRRDTQYF.

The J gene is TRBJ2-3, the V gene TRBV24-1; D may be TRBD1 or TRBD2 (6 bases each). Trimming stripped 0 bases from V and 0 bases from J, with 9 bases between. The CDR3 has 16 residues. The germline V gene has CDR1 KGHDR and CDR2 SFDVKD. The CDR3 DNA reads TGTGCCACCAGTGATTTGGACGGGGGCAGCACAGATACGCAGTATTTT. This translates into CATSDLDGGSTDTQYF.

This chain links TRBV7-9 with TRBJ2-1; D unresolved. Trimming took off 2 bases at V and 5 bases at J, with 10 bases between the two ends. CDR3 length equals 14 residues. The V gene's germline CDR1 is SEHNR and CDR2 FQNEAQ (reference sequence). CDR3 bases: TGTGCCAGCAGCTTATCGGAGCGTGACAATGAGCAGTTCTTC. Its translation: CASSLSERDNEQFF.

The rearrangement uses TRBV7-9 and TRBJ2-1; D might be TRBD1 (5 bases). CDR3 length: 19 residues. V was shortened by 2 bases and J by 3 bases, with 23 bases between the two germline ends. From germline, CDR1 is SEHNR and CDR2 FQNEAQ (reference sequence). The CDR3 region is CASSLLSRRQGGVYNEQFF. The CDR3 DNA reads TGTGCCAGCAGCTTATTATCCCGCCGGCAGGGTGGGGTCTACAATGAGCAGTTCTTC.

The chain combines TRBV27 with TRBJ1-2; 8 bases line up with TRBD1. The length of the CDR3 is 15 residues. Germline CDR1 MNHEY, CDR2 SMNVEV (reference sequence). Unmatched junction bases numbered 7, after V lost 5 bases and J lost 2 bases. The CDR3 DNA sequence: TGTGCCAGCAGTACCTCGACAGGGGCCAACTATGGCTACACCTTC. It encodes CASSTSTGANYGYTF.

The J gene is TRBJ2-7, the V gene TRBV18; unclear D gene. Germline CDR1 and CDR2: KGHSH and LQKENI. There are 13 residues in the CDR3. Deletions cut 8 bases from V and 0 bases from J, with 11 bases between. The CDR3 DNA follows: TGTGCCAGCAGTCCCCCGACCTCCTACGAGCAGTACTTC. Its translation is CASSPPTSYEQYF.

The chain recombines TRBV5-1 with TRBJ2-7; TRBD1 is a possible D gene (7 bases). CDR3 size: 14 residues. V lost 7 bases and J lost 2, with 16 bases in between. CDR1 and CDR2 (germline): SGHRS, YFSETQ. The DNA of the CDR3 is TGCGCCAGCTGCCTGGAGGGGGCCACCTACGAGCAGTACTTC. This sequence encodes CASCLEGATYEQYF.

The CDR3 is CASSERGLAGPHEQYF. In DNA form, the CDR3 reads TGTGCCAGCAGTGAACGGGGACTAGCGGGACCCCACGAGCAGTACTTC. The rearrangement uses TRBV2 and TRBJ2-7; 13 bases are shared with TRBD2. CDR1 is SNHLY and CDR2 is FYNNEI in the germline V gene. V lost 2 bases, J lost 5 bases, and 6 bases stayed unmatched. There are 16 residues in the CDR3.

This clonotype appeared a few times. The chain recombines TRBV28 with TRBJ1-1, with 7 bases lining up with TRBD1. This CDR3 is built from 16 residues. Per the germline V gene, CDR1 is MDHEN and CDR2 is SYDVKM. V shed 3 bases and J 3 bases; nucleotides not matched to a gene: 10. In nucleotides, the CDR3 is TGTGCCAGCAGTTTTAGAGGGGGCGCATTATACACTGAAGCTTTCTTT. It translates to CASSFRGGALYTEAFF.

For the CDR3, the DNA is TGTGCCAGCAGCTTAGGGGCAGGTATATCCTACAATGAGCAGTACTTC. It encodes CASSLGAGISYNEQYF. This chain uses TRBV7-9 with TRBJ2-1, with unresolved D. The J call may be incorrect, as the DNA end agrees better with TRBJ2-7. The CDR3 has 16 amino acids. CDR1 and CDR2 (germline): SEHNR, FQNEAQ (reference sequence).

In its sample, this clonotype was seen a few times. CDR3 sequence (DNA): TGTGCCAGCAGCATCACAGCGGGAGGGGGTAACTACGAGCAGTACTTC. Residues: CASSITAGGGNYEQYF. This chain links TRBV9 with TRBJ2-7; 10 positions match TRBD2. Per germline, CDR1 SGDLS and CDR2 YYNGEE. The J segment lost 3 bases and the V segment lost 4 bases, leaving 10 bases of the junction unmatched. This CDR3 comprises 16 residues.

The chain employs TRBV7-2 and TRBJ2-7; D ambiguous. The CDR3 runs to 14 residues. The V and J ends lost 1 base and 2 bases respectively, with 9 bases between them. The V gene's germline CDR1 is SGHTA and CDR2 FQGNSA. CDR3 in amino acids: CASSLGAVAYEQYF. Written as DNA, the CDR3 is TGTGCCAGCAGCTTAGGGGCGGTAGCCTACGAGCAGTACTTC. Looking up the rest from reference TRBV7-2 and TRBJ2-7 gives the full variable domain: GAGVSQSPSNKVTEKGKDVELRCDPISGHTALYWYRQSLGQGLEFLIYFQGNSAPDKSGLPSDRFSAERTGGSVSTLTIQRTQQEDSAVYLCASSLGAVAYEQYFGPGTRLTVT.